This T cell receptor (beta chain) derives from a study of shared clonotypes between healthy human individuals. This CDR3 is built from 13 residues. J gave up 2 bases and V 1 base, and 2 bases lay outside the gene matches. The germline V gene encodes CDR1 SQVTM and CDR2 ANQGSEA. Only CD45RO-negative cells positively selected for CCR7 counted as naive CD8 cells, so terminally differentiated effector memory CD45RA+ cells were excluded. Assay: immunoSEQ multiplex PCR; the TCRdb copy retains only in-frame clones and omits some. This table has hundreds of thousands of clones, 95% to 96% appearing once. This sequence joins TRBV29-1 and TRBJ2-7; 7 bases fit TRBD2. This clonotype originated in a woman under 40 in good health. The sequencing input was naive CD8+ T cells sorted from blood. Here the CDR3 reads CSVEGTRPYEQYF. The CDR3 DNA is TGCAGCGTTGAAGGGACTAGACCCTACGAGCAGTACTTC.